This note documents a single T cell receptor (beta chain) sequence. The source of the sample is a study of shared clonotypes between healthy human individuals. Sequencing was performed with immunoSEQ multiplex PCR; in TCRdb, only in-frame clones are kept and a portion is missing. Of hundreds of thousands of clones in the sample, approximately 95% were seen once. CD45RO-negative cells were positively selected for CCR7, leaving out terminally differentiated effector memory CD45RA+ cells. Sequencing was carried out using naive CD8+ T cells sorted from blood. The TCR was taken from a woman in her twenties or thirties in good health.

As DNA, the CDR3 is TGTGCCAGCTCACCACCGACTAGCCCTACCTACGAGCAGTACTTC. This translates into CASSPPTSPTYEQYF. The J gene is TRBJ2-7, the V gene TRBV18; 7 bases map to TRBD2. The V segment lost 0 bases and the J segment 2 bases; nucleotides outside the gene matches: 4. Germline V lookup: CDR1 KGHSH, CDR2 LQKENI. The CDR3 runs 15 residues.